This T cell receptor (beta chain) was found in a study of a mutant IDH1 vaccine in newly diagnosed glioma. Study details: Each patient was administered eight vaccinations, scheduled in weeks 1, 3, 5, 7, 11, 15, 19 and 23. Vaccinations were initiated 4-6 weeks following radiotherapy alone, or were given together with temozolomide cycles. Treated patients comprised around 62% males and 37.5% females, mean age around 40 years.

Germline values: CDR1 MNHEY, CDR2 SMNVEV (reference sequence). Trimming removed 5 bases at V and 1 base at J, with 20 bases between. CDR3 length: 17 residues. Profiled with immunoSEQ multiplex PCR; TCRdb holds only in-frame clones, not every one. Seen here are approximately 37,000 clones, roughly 80% observed once, and the top ten hold around 5.3%. As concerns this clone: What it binds is unknown.

Documented time point: week 23, last vaccination. Topical imiquimod was applied with each vaccine dose, which held 300 ug of mutant IDH1 20-mer peptide. The study enrolled donors with new WHO grade 3 or 4 IDH1-mutant, ATRX-lost astrocytomas. This receptor was taken from a man in his forties or fifties with glioma. Here the sequenced sample was PBMCs, taken from a glioma patient whose treatment included an IDH1 peptide vaccine. The chain combines TRBV27 with TRBJ1-1; D may be TRBD1 (5 bases). Written as DNA, the CDR3 is TGTGCCAGCAGTCCCCGGGGCAGCCTGTGGGGGAACACTGAAGCTTTCTTT. Its protein is CASSPRGSLWGNTEAFF.